The entry below gives a single T cell receptor (beta chain) sequence along with its context. Patients of the Seattle cohort, enrolled during active infection, were followed longitudinally. Generated by immunoSEQ multiplex PCR, the TCRdb table keeps only in-frame clones and is missing some. The sample yields about 200,000 clones, around 83% seen once. This sample is part of a study of blood T cell repertoires in COVID-19. Study context: COVID-19 samples, acute and convalescent, were from the United States, Italy and Spain.

Looked up from germline, CDR1 is SQVTM and CDR2 is ANQGSEA. This CDR3 is 13 amino acids long. V was shortened by 5 bases and J by 8 bases, with 18 bases between the two germline ends. This chain joins TRBV29-1 and TRBJ1-2; D is ambiguous. The sequence was collected from a woman aged 50 to 60 with COVID-19, enrolled during active disease. The sequencing sample was made of peripheral blood. CDR3 amino acids: CSVPLFGGGGYTF. CDR3 sequence (DNA): TGCAGCGTTCCTCTATTTGGAGGCGGGGGCTACACCTTC.